One sample yielded the 20 T cell receptor beta chains listed below, sequenced in a study of blood T cell repertoires in COVID-19. Profiled with immunoSEQ multiplex PCR; TCRdb holds only in-frame clones, not every one. The sample lists roughly 150,000 clones; 89% were seen once. Sequenced input: peripheral blood. The receptors derive from a man aged 55-75 years with acute or convalescent COVID-19.

CDR3 region: CATSRGTDRRNEKLFF. CDR3 nucleotide sequence: TGTGCCACCAGCAGAGGGACGGACAGGAGAAATGAAAAACTGTTTTTT. The chain links TRBV15 to TRBJ1-4, with 7 bases matching TRBD1. With V trimmed by 1 base and J by 5 bases, 7 bases remained unmatched. The germline CDR1 and CDR2 sequences are LNHNV and YYDKDF (reference sequence). This CDR3 has 16 amino acids.

The chain employs TRBV30 and TRBJ2-7; D possibly corresponds to TRBD2 (5 bases). Germline V gives CDR1 GTSNPN, CDR2 SVGIG (reference sequence). V was trimmed by 0 bases and J by 2 bases, leaving 8 bases between them. The CDR3 extends over 13 amino acids. As DNA, the CDR3 is TGTGCCTGGAGTGTCCGGGGTCCCTACGAGCAGTACTTC. Its protein is CAWSVRGPYEQYF.

The chain joins TRBV29-1 to TRBJ1-2; D uncertain. V lost 1 base and J lost 5, with 8 bases in between. In germline, CDR1 is SQVTM, CDR2 ANQGSEA. The length of the CDR3 is 12 residues. CDR3 loop: CSVEVDYYGYTF. DNA for the CDR3: TGCAGCGTTGAAGTTGACTATTATGGCTACACCTTC. Complete variable domain (other parts from reference TRBV29-1 and TRBJ1-2): SAVISQKPSRDICQRGTSLTIQCQVDSQVTMMFWYRQQPGQSLTLIATANQGSEATYESGFVIDKFPISRPNLTFSTLTVSNMSPEDSSIYLCSVEVDYYGYTFGSGTRLTVV.

The V gene is TRBV5-1, the J gene TRBJ2-7; TRBD1 agrees at 7 bases. The CDR3 loop spans 14 amino acids. Germline CDR1 and CDR2: SGHRS and YFSETQ. V lost 2 bases, J lost 2 bases, and 4 bases stayed unmatched. The CDR3: CASSLTGVPYEQYF. CDR3 in DNA: TGCGCCAGCAGCTTAACAGGGGTACCCTACGAGCAGTACTTC.

The rearrangement uses TRBV6-2 or TRBV6-3 and TRBJ1-1; D gene ambiguous. V lost 2 bases and J 1 base, leaving 5 bases between the germline ends. Per germline, CDR1 MNHEY and CDR2 SVGEGT. The CDR3 covers 13 residues. The CDR3: CASSYPWNTEAFF. CDR3 nucleotides: TGTGCCAGCAGTTACCCTTGGAACACTGAAGCTTTCTTT.

V and J are TRBV2 and TRBJ1-2; 8 bases align to TRBD1. Germline V gene sequence: CDR1 SNHLY, CDR2 FYNNEI. Trimming cost V 8 bases and J 4 bases; bases outside gene matches: 15. The CDR3 has 16 amino acids. The CDR3 sequence is CASPHALTGAVYGYTF. The CDR3 nucleotides read TGTGCCAGCCCCCACGCATTGACAGGGGCAGTCTATGGCTACACCTTC.

This rearrangement joins TRBV6-2 or TRBV6-3 to TRBJ1-3; D call uncertain. CDR3 size: 14 residues. The V gene lost 6 bases and the J gene lost 0 bases, with 9 bases spanning the gap. Germline values: CDR1 MNHEY, CDR2 SVGEGT. CDR3 sequence: CASSRDYSGNTIYF. For the CDR3, the DNA is TGTGCCAGCAGCCGAGATTACTCTGGAAACACCATATATTTT.

Notes on this clone: No conserved phenylalanine or tryptophan ends this CDR3, so it is likely a read error. The limits of the CDR3 on the DNA are not certain, so only TCRdb's listed CDR3 is given. The genes are TRBV2 and TRBJ1-2; TRBD1 is the table's D call, not checked against the DNA. The V gene's germline CDR1 is SNHLY and CDR2 FYNNEI. The CDR3 totals 8 residues, both ends included. CDR3 sequence reads: CASWGQLL.

J is TRBJ1-5 and V is TRBV3-1 (or the pseudogene TRBV3-2); D unclear. V was trimmed by 4 bases and J by 3 bases, leaving 13 bases between them. The CDR3 is made up of 15 amino acids. Germline values: CDR1 LGHDT, CDR2 YNNKEL (reference sequence). The DNA for the CDR3 is TGTGCCAGCAGCCTAAGCACGCTATACAATCAGCCCCAGCATTTT. This gives the protein CASSLSTLYNQPQHF.

This chain's CDR3 is CASSLAQGTGSGNTIYF. The CDR3 nucleotides are TGCGCCAGCAGCTTGGCCCAGGGTACAGGCTCTGGAAACACCATATATTTT. V and J are TRBV5-1 and TRBJ1-3; D perhaps matches TRBD1 (5 bases). Deletions cut 0 bases from V and 0 bases from J, with 13 bases between. Germline V lookup: CDR1 SGHRS, CDR2 YFSETQ. This CDR3 is 17 amino acids long.

Only a few counts were recorded for this clone. The chain employs TRBV9 and TRBJ2-5, with 14 bases identical to TRBD2. V shed 3 bases and J 5 bases; nucleotides not matched to a gene: 9. CDR3 length: 17 residues. CDR1 and CDR2 (germline): SGDLS, YYNGEE. The CDR3 loop reads CASSGRLAGGLYETQYF. CDR3 in DNA: TGTGCCAGCAGCGGTCGACTAGCGGGGGGGCTTTATGAGACCCAGTACTTC.

The chain links TRBV5-1 to TRBJ1-2; no clear D. Trimming shortened V by 2 bases and J by 4 bases, and 15 bases separated the two germline ends. The CDR3 runs to 15 residues. Germline CDR1 and CDR2: SGHRS and YFSETQ. The CDR3 DNA reads as TGCGCCAGCAGCTTAGGGAGTCCGGGTCGCTATGGCTACACCTTC. It specifies CASSLGSPGRYGYTF.

In its sample, this clone was seen a few times. The chain joins TRBV2 to TRBJ2-7; 8 bases align to TRBD2. The trim removed 4 bases at V and 0 bases at J, leaving 8 bases unmatched. The CDR3 loop spans 16 amino acids. Germline CDR1 SNHLY, CDR2 FYNNEI. CDR3 amino acids: CASSASGGIISYEQYF. CDR3 sequence (DNA): TGTGCCAGCAGTGCGTCGGGGGGGATAATCTCCTACGAGCAGTACTTC.

The V and J genes are TRBV5-1 and TRBJ2-7; D possibly corresponds to TRBD1 (5 bases). The CDR3 runs 14 residues. Germline V gene lookup returns CDR1 SGHRS and CDR2 YFSETQ. Between the trimmed V and J ends, which lost 0 bases and 2 bases, there was a span of 9 bases. As DNA, the CDR3 is TGCGCCAGCAGCTTGGGCGACAGTCCCTACGAGCAGTACTTC. It is translated as CASSLGDSPYEQYF.

The chain carries TRBV15 and TRBJ2-2; 8 bases line up with TRBD2. Germline V gives CDR1 LNHNV, CDR2 YYDKDF (reference sequence). This CDR3 is built from 15 residues. The V segment lost 1 base and the J segment 6 bases; nucleotides outside the gene matches: 4. The CDR3 region is CATSRVSAGAGELFF. The CDR3 region has the DNA TGTGCCACCAGCAGAGTATCAGCGGGGGCCGGGGAGCTGTTTTTT.

This rearrangement joins TRBV10-3 to TRBJ2-7; TRBD1 matches at 9 bases. The V gene's germline CDR1 is ENHRY and CDR2 SYGVKD. The V segment lost 6 bases and the J segment 5 bases; nucleotides outside the gene matches: 8. The CDR3 contains 14 residues. CDR3 nucleotide sequence: TGTGCCATCAGCGCCGGGACAGGGTTGAACGAGCAGTACTTC. This gives the protein CAISAGTGLNEQYF.

The rearrangement joins TRBV7-2 to TRBJ1-2; 7 bases fit TRBD1. Trimming at V came to 5 bases and at J to 4 bases, leaving 10 bases not matched to a gene. CDR3 length: 15 amino acids. The V gene's germline CDR1 is SGHTA and CDR2 FQGNSA. CDR3: CASSPEPGQRYGYTF. DNA for the CDR3: TGTGCCAGCAGCCCCGAACCGGGACAGCGCTATGGCTACACCTTC.

This clone was seen just once. The rearrangement joins TRBV24-1 to TRBJ2-6; 7 bases are a match to TRBD1. This CDR3 contains 18 residues. J lost 4 bases, V lost 1 base, and 9 bases had no gene match. Germline V gives CDR1 KGHDR, CDR2 SFDVKD. CDR3 region: CATSDLRGGEAGANVLTF. CDR3 nucleotide sequence: TGTGCCACCAGTGATTTACGAGGGGGCGAAGCGGGGGCCAACGTCCTGACTTTC.

V gene TRBV10-3 combines with J gene TRBJ2-1; 15 positions agree with TRBD2. Germline lookup yields CDR1 ENHRY and CDR2 SYGVKD. V shed 4 bases and J 1 base; nucleotides not matched to a gene: 5. This CDR3 is 18 amino acids long. CDR3 DNA sequence: TGTGCCATCAGTGTTGGGACTAGCGGGGGGTCTTCCTACAATGAGCAGTTCTTC. Translation gives CAISVGTSGGSSYNEQFF.

The chain joins TRBV23-1 to TRBJ1-6; D is unclear. TRBV23-1 is an ORF; its function is uncertain. Trimming left V 1 base short and J 0 bases short, with 10 bases between. The CDR3 consists of 17 residues. The CDR3 DNA reads TGCGCCAGCAGTCAATGCTGCCGGAGCTCCTATAATTCACCCCTCCACTTT. Translated, it gives CASSQCCRSSYNSPLHF.